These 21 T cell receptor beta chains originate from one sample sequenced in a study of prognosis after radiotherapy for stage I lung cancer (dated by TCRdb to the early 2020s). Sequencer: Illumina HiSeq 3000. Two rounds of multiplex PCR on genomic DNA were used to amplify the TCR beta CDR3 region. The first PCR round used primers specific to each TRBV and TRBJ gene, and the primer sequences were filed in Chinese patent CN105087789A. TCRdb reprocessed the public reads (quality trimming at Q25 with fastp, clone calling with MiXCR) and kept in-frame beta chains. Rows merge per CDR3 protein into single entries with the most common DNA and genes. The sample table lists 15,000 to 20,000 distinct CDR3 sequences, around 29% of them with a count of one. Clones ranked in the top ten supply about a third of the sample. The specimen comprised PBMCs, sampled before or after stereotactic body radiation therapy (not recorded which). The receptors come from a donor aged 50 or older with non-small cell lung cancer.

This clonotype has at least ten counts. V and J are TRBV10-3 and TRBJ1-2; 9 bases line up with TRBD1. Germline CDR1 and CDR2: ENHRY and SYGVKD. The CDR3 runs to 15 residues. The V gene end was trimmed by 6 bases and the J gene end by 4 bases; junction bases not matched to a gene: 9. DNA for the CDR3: TGTGCCATCAGCCCCGGGACAGGGAGGGCCTATGGCTACACCTTC. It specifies CAISPGTGRAYGYTF.

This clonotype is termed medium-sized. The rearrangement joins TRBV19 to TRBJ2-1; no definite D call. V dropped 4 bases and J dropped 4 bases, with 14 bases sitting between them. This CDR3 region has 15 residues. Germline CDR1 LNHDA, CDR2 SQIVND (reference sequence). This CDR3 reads CASSTLDSTYNEQFF. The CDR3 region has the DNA TGTGCCAGTAGTACTCTCGACTCTACTTACAATGAGCAGTTCTTC. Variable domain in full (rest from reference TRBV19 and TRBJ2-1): DGGITQSPKYLFRKEGQNVTLSCEQNLNHDAMYWYRQDPGQGLRLIYYSQIVNDFQKGDIAEGYSVSREKKESFPLTVTSAQKNPTAFYLCASSTLDSTYNEQFFGPGTRLTVL.

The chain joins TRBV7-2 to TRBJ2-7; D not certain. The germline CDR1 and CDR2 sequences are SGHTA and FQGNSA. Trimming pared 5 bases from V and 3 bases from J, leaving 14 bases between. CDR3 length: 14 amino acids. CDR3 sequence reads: CASSIMGAYYEQYF. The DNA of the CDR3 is TGTGCCAGCAGCATAATGGGCGCTTACTACGAGCAGTACTTC.

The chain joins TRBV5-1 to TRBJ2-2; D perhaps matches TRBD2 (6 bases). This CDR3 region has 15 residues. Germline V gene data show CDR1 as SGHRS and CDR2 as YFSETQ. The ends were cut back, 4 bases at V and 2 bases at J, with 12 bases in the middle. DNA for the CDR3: TGCGCCAGCAGCCAGTGTACTAGCAACACCGGGGAGCTGTTTTTT. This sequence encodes CASSQCTSNTGELFF.

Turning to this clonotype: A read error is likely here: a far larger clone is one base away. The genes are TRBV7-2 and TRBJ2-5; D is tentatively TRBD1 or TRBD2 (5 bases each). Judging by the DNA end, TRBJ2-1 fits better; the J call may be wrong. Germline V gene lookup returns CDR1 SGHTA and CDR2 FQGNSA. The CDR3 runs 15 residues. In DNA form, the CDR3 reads TGTGCCAGCAGCCCCTTTCGGGGCAGTGGGATTGAGCAGTTCTTC. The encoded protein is CASSPFRGSGIEQFF.

The DNA of the CDR3 is TGCAGTGCTCCAACCAGGGGACTAGCGGTCACAGATACGCAGTATTTT. It specifies CSAPTRGLAVTDTQYF. The chain carries TRBV20-1 and TRBJ2-3; 11 nucleotides align to TRBD2. CDR3 length equals 16 residues. Germline-derived CDR1 and CDR2 are DFQATT and SNEGSKA (reference sequence). The trim removed 5 bases at V and 2 bases at J, leaving 9 bases unmatched.

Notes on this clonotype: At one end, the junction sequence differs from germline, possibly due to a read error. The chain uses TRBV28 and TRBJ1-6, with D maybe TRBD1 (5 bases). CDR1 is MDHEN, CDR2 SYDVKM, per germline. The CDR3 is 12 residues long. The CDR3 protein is CASSLPGNEQYF. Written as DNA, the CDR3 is TGTGCCAGCAGTTTACCAGGGAACGAGCAGTACTTT.

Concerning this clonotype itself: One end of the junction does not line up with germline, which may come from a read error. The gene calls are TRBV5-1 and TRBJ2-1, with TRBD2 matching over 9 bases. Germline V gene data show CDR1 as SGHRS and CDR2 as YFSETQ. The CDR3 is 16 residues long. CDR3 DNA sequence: TGCGCCAGCAGTTTGGACGGGACTAGCAGGAGTACTGAGCAGTTCTTC. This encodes CASSLDGTSRSTEQFF.

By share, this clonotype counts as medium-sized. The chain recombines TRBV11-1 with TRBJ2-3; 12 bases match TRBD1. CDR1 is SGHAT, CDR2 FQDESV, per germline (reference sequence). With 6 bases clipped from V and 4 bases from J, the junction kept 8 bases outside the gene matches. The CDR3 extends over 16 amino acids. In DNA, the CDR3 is TGTGCCAGCAGTAACGGCCGGGACAGGGGGCCAGATACGCAGTATTTT. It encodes CASSNGRDRGPDTQYF.

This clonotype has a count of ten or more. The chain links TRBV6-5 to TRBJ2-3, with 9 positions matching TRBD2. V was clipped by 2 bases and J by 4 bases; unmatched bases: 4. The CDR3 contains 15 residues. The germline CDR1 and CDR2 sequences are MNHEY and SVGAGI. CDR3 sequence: CASSYDAGGPDTQYF. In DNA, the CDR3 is TGTGCCAGCAGTTACGACGCGGGAGGGCCAGATACGCAGTATTTT.

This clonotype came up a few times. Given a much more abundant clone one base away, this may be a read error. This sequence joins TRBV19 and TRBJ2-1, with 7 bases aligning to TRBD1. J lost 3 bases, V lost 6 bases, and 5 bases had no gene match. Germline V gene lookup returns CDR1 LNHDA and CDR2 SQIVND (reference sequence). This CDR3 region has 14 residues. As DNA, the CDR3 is TGTGCCAGTAGCCCCGGGACAGTCTACAATGAGCAGTTCTTC. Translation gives CASSPGTVYNEQFF.

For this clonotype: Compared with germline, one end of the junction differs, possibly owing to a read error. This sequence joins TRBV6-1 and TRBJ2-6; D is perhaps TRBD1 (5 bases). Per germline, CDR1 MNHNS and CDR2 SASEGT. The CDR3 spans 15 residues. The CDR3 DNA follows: TGTGCCAGCAACCCATATAGGGCTGGGGCCGACGTCCTGACTTTC. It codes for CASNPYRAGADVLTF.

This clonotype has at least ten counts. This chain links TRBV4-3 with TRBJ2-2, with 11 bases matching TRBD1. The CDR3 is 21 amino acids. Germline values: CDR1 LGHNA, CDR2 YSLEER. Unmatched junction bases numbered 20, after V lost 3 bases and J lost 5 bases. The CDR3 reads CASSQPVAGQGEFRVTGELFF. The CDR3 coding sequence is TGCGCCAGCAGCCAGCCCGTGGCGGGACAGGGGGAATTTCGTGTGACCGGGGAGCTGTTTTTT.

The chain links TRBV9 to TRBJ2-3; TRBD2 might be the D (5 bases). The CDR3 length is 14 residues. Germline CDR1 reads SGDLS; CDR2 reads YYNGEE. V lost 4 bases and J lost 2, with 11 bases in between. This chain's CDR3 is CASSTSDYTDTQYF. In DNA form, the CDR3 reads TGTGCCAGCAGCACGAGCGACTACACAGATACGCAGTATTTT.

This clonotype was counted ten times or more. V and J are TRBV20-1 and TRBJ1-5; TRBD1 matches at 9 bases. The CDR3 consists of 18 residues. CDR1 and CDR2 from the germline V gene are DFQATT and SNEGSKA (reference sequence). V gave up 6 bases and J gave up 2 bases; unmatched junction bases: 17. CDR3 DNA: TGCAGTGCATTACCATCGACAGGGGGAGTCAGTGGCAATCAGCCCCAGCATTTT. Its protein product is CSALPSTGGVSGNQPQHF.

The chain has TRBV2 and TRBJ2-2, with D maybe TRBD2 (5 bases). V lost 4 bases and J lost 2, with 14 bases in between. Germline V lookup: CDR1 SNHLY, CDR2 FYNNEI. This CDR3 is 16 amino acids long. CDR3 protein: CASSGSQRSNTGELFF. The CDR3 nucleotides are TGTGCCAGCAGTGGTTCCCAGCGGTCCAACACCGGGGAGCTGTTTTTT.

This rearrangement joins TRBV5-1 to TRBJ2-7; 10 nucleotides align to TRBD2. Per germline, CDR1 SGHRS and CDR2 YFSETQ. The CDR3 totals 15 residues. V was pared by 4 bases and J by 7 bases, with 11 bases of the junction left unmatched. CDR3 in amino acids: CASSLDPSGSYEQYF. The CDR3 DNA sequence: TGCGCCAGCAGCCTCGATCCTAGCGGGAGTTATGAGCAGTACTTC.

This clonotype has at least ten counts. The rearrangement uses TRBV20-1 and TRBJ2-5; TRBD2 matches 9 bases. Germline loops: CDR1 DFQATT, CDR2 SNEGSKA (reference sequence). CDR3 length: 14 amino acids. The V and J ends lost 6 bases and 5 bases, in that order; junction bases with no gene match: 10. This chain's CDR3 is CSANPGLAGETQYF. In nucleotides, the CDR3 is TGCAGTGCGAACCCGGGACTAGCTGGGGAGACCCAGTACTTC.

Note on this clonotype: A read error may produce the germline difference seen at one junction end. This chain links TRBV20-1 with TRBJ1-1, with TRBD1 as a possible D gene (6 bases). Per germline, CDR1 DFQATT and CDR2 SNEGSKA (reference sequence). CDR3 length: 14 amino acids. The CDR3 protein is CSARDAPGAYEQYF. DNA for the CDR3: TGCAGTGCCAGAGATGCGCCAGGGGCCTACGAGCAGTACTTT.

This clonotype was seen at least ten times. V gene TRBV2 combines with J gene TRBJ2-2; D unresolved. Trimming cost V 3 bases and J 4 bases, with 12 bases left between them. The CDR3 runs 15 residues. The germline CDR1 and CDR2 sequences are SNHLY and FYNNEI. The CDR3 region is CASSEFAVITGELFF. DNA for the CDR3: TGTGCCAGCAGTGAGTTTGCCGTGATCACCGGGGAGCTGTTTTTT.

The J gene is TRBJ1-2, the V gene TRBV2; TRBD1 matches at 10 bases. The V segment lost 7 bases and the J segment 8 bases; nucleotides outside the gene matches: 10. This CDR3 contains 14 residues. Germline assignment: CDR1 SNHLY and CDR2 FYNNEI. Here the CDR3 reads CASTWTGGLGGYTF. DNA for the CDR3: TGTGCCAGCACATGGACAGGGGGGTTGGGGGGCTACACCTTC.